This T cell receptor beta chain was profiled in a study of blood T cell repertoires in COVID-19 (dated by TCRdb to 2019 to 2021). Context from the whole study: Samples from collaborators originated in the United States, Italy and Spain and spanned both the acute and convalescent phases of COVID-19. The material from the prospective study consisted of cDNA or gDNA derived from T cells, B-cell-depleted T cells, or PBMCs. Deeply sampled blood TCRbeta repertoires from subjects exposed to, actively infected with, or recovered from COVID-19 were included in the dataset. The repertoires were released in a freely available public database meant as a resource for research on the immune response to SARS-CoV-2. The samples were drawn from two sources: the first 160 participants of the ongoing ImmuneRACE study, and 950 to 1,500 subjects contributed by 6 global collaborators. Nearly every sample came with metadata listing a de-identified subject ID, COVID-19 status, age in years and sex. Where HLA class I and class II types were available, the types were taken from metadata supplied by the sample provider, not from assay-based typing.

The paper as a whole reports these results and caveats: The quantity of clinical and demographic metadata differed by source and by participant and was supplied without curation.

Regarding this clone: Its antigen remains undetermined. No base-level quality is on record; no much larger clone is a single base apart.

In Seattle, one collaborating source enrolled patients while the infection was active and tracked those patients longitudinally over the course of disease. The collaborating institutions used their own protocols to collect whole blood in K2EDTA tubes. For TCRbeta analysis, collaborators shipped samples in one of three forms: frozen whole blood, isolated PBMCs, or DNA extracted from either of those sample types. The immunoSEQ Assay, a bias-controlled multiplex PCR, was used to amplify TCRbeta CDR3 regions from genomic DNA. Under the source paper's analysis protocol: The number of nucleated cells in each sample was estimated from the amplification of reference gene primers within the assay. Sequence reads were collapsed and filtered to measure the absolute abundance of every unique TCRbeta CDR3 rearrangement. Productive Simpson clonality was computed per sample as the square root of Simpson's diversity index over productive rearrangements. TCRdb provides this immuneACCESS table in a form limited to in-frame rearrangements. Some clones are lacking; in checked studies, under half of them reflect an unresolved V gene, and why the rest are absent is not known. The V and J calls and clone size were taken over from that table, and D and trimming were inferred from the DNA. A total of 410,000 or so clones appear in this sample, around 91% of them only once. In total, the top ten clones hold about 1.6% of the sample.

Counted from cysteine to phenylalanine, this CDR3 has 14 amino acids. Solely the CDR3 DNA is kept, with 42 bases framed from the first base. CDR1 and CDR2, per the germline V gene, are SGHDT and YYEEEE. At the junction V is shortened by 0 bases and J by 6 bases, with 7 bases in between. The TCR sequence derives from a woman in her thirties or forties with COVID-19, enrolled during active disease. The rearrangement joined TRBV5-6 to TRBJ1-6; the D gene cannot be named for sure. The sequenced sample was peripheral blood. DNA sequence: TGTGCCAGCAGCTTGGAACAGCTTAATTCACCCCTCCACTTT. Protein translation: CASSLEQLNSPLHF. With the rest looked up from the reference TRBV5-6 and TRBJ1-6 genes rather than sequenced, the full variable domain is DAGVTQSPTHLIKTRGQQVTLRCSPKSGHDTVSWYQQALGQGPQFIFQYYEEEERQRGNFPDRFSGHQFPNYSSELNVNALLLGDSALYLCASSLEQLNSPLHFGNGTRLTVT.